The 18 T cell receptor beta chains listed next were all sequenced from one sample in a study of lymphopenia after photon versus proton radiotherapy. Here immunoSEQ multiplex PCR was the method, and the copy in TCRdb shows in-frame clones only, minus some. This sample has under 75,000 clones, with about 90% found just once. The specimen comprised peripheral blood, sampled from a patient treated with photon-based radiotherapy. These receptors were collected from a woman aged 40-49 years with cholangiocarcinoma.

The chain carries TRBV18 and TRBJ1-1; the D gene is possibly TRBD1 (6 bases). Germline CDR1 KGHSH, CDR2 LQKENI. V was clipped by 3 bases and J by 4 bases, with 9 bases between them. The CDR3 is made up of 13 amino acids. The CDR3 DNA is TGTGCCAGCTCACCGCCGGACAGCACTGAAGCTTTCTTT. Its translation: CASSPPDSTEAFF.

Comment on this clone: The same CDR3 also results from other DNA sequences found in this sample. DNA of the CDR3: TGTGCCAGCAGTTCAGAGCCCTACGAGCAGTACTTC. This sequence encodes CASSSEPYEQYF. The chain recombines TRBV28 with TRBJ2-7; D gene ambiguous. Per the germline V gene, CDR1 is MDHEN and CDR2 is SYDVKM. Between the trimmed V and J ends, which lost 4 bases and 2 bases, there was a span of 6 bases. This CDR3 is built from 12 residues.

The chain is built from TRBV7-9 and TRBJ2-1; 8 bases map to TRBD2. The trim removed 7 bases at V and 6 bases at J, leaving 11 bases unmatched. The CDR3 totals 15 residues. CDR1 is SEHNR, CDR2 FQNEAQ, per germline (reference sequence). CDR3 region: CASTPLGTSGNEQFF. Here the CDR3 DNA reads TGTGCCAGCACCCCCCTTGGGACTAGTGGCAATGAGCAGTTCTTC.

V usage is TRBV28 and J usage is TRBJ2-7; 10 bases match TRBD2. The CDR3 contains 15 residues. Losses at the gene ends were 7 bases for V and 2 bases for J; bases not matched to a gene: 8. Germline V gene sequence: CDR1 MDHEN, CDR2 SYDVKM. CDR3 protein: CASNELAGGTYEQYF. DNA for the CDR3: TGTGCCAGCAATGAATTAGCGGGAGGAACCTACGAGCAGTACTTC.

J is TRBJ1-6 and V is TRBV27; D perhaps matches TRBD1 (6 bases). V shed 4 bases and J shed 5 bases, with 18 bases lying between them. Germline CDR1 is MNHEY and CDR2 is SMNVEV (reference sequence). This CDR3 has 17 residues. The CDR3 nucleotides read TGTGCCAGCAGTTCCAACCTACAGGGAAGAGATAATTCACCCCTCCACTTT. Amino acids: CASSSNLQGRDNSPLHF.

This sequence joins TRBV6-5 and TRBJ2-7; the match to TRBD1 covers 10 bases. Trimming removed 5 bases from V and 0 bases from J; junction bases left unmatched: 4. CDR3 size: 15 residues. CDR1 is MNHEY and CDR2 is SVGAGI in the germline V gene. CDR3 in amino acids: CASSTTGGLSYEQYF. The CDR3 region has the DNA TGTGCCAGCAGTACGACAGGGGGCCTCTCCTACGAGCAGTACTTC.

The chain carries TRBV30 and TRBJ2-4; 7 bases line up with TRBD1. Germline trimming cut 7 bases from V and 7 bases from J; bases unmatched to any gene: 7. In germline, CDR1 is GTSNPN, CDR2 SVGIG (reference sequence). The CDR3 has 12 residues. The CDR3 loop reads CALRTGLNIQYF. CDR3 nucleotide sequence: TGTGCCTTACGGACAGGATTGAACATTCAGTACTTC.

The rearrangement uses TRBV7-6 and TRBJ2-1, with 9 bases that match TRBD2. The CDR3 is made up of 13 amino acids. Losses at the gene ends were 5 bases for V and 9 bases for J; bases not matched to a gene: 5. From germline, CDR1 is SGHVS and CDR2 FNYEAQ. The CDR3 reads CASSAGGLAEQFF. CDR3 in DNA: TGTGCCAGCAGCGCGGGGGGGCTTGCTGAGCAGTTCTTC. Variable domain in full (rest from reference TRBV7-6 and TRBJ2-1): GAGVSQSPRYKVTKRGQDVALRCDPISGHVSLYWYRQALGQGPEFLTYFNYEAQQDKSGLPNDRFSAERPEGSISTLTIQRTEQRDSAMYRCASSAGGLAEQFFGPGTRLTVL.

J is TRBJ2-3 and V is TRBV18; TRBD2 agrees at 7 bases. J was trimmed by 3 bases and V by 5 bases; bases with no gene match: 8. CDR3 length: 15 residues. Germline CDR1 and CDR2: KGHSH and LQKENI. The DNA of the CDR3 is TGTGCCAGCTCATCCCTGGCGGGGGTAACAGATACGCAGTATTTT. It encodes CASSSLAGVTDTQYF.

This clone occurred a few times. This sequence joins TRBV7-8 and TRBJ1-1; tentatively, D is TRBD1 (5 bases). Germline-derived CDR1 and CDR2 are SGHVS and FQNEAQ. Between the trimmed V and J ends, which lost 3 bases and 4 bases, there was a span of 12 bases. CDR3 length equals 14 residues. The CDR3 sequence: CASSFAGMGTEAFF. The CDR3 coding sequence is TGTGCCAGCAGCTTCGCAGGGATGGGCACTGAAGCTTTCTTT.

V and J are TRBV7-8 and TRBJ2-4, with 7 bases matching TRBD1. Germline loops: CDR1 SGHVS, CDR2 FQNEAQ. V lost 0 bases and J lost 6; bases outside the gene matches: 5. CDR3 length: 15 residues. The CDR3 region has the DNA TGTGCCAGCAGCTTAGCCTGGGGACAGCTAAACATTCAGTACTTC. It is translated as CASSLAWGQLNIQYF.

The J gene is TRBJ2-1, the V gene TRBV7-2; 14 nucleotides align to TRBD2. The trim removed 5 bases at V and 0 bases at J, leaving 6 bases unmatched. Germline lookup yields CDR1 SGHTA and CDR2 FQGNSA. The CDR3 loop spans 18 amino acids. CDR3 sequence reads: CASSRRTSGRSSYNEQFF. The CDR3 DNA reads as TGTGCCAGCAGCCGACGGACTAGCGGGAGGAGCTCCTACAATGAGCAGTTCTTC.

The rearrangement uses TRBV28 and TRBJ1-2; D remains ambiguous. V gave up 2 bases and J gave up 7 bases, with 8 bases separating them. This CDR3 has 12 residues. The V gene's germline CDR1 is MDHEN and CDR2 SYDVKM. CDR3 DNA: TGTGCCAGCAGTTTAATTGGACGTGGCTACACCTTC. This codes for CASSLIGRGYTF.

This chain links TRBV5-1 with TRBJ1-2; D not certain. The CDR3 totals 13 residues. V was trimmed by 5 bases and J by 5 bases, leaving 13 bases between them. CDR1 is SGHRS, CDR2 YFSETQ, per germline. CDR3: CASSLSDGYGYTF. CDR3 nucleotides: TGCGCCAGCAGTTTATCGGACGGTTATGGCTACACCTTC.

The V call is TRBV5-1, the J call TRBJ2-2, with a weak D call TRBD1 (6 bases). This CDR3 is built from 16 residues. V was trimmed by 7 bases and J by 3 bases, leaving 19 bases between them. From germline, CDR1 is SGHRS and CDR2 YFSETQ. This CDR3 is CASSPLLPGDTGELFF. The CDR3, as DNA: TGCGCCAGCTCACCTTTATTACCAGGGGACACCGGGGAGCTGTTTTTT.

V gene TRBV23-1 combines with J gene TRBJ1-5; the D gene is possibly TRBD1 (5 bases). TRBV23-1 is designated an ORF whose function remains uncertain. The CDR3 has 12 amino acids. Trimming stripped 1 base from V and 10 bases from J, with 8 bases between. The CDR3, as DNA: TGCGCCAGCAGTCAATGTAGGGACCCCCAGCATTTT. This codes for CASSQCRDPQHF.

The chain joins TRBV18 to TRBJ2-1; the match to TRBD2 covers 9 bases. This CDR3 spans 17 amino acids. Trimming cost V 0 bases and J 3 bases; bases outside gene matches: 6. The V gene's germline CDR1 is KGHSH and CDR2 LQKENI. CDR3 amino acids: CASSPPIGGGDYNEQFF. CDR3 DNA sequence: TGTGCCAGCTCACCACCGATCGGCGGGGGGGACTACAATGAGCAGTTCTTC.

The CDR3 coding sequence is TGTGCCAGCAGCCGGGACACCCGGGCGGGGGAGACCCAGTACTTC. Residues: CASSRDTRAGETQYF. The chain couples TRBV5-6 to TRBJ2-5; D may be TRBD1 or TRBD2 (6 bases each). Germline lookup yields CDR1 SGHDT and CDR2 YYEEEE. The CDR3 consists of 15 residues. Trimming took 4 bases from V and 5 from J, leaving 18 bases between them.